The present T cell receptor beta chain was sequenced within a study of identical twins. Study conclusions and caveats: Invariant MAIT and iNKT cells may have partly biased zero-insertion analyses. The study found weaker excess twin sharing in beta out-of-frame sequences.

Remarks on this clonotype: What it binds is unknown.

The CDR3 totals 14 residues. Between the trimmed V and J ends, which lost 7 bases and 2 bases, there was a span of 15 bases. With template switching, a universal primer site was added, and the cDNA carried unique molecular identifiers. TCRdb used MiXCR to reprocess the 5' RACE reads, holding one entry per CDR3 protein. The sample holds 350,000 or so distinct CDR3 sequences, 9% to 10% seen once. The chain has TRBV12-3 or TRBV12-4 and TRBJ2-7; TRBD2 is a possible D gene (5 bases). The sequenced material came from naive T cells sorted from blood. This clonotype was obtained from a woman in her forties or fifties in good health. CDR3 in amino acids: CASTTGSWTYEQYF. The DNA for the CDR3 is TGTGCCAGCACTACGGGGAGTTGGACCTACGAGCAGTACTTC.